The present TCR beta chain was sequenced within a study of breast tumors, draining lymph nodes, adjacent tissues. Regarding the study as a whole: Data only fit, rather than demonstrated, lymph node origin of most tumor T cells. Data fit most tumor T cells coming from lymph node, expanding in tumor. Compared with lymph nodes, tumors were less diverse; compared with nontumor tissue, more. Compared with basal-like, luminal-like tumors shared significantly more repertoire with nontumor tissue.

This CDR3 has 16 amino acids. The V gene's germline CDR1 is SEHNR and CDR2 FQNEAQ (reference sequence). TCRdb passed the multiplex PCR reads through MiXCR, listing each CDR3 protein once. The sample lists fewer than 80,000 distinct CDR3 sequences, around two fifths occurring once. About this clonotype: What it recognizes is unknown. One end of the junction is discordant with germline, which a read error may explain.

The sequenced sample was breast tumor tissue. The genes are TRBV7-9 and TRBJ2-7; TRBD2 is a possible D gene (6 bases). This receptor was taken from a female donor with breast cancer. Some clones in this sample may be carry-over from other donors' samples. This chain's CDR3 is CVSSSLDGTETYEQYF. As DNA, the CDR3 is TGTGTCAGCAGCTCCCTGGACGGGACTGAAACCTACGAGCAGTACTTC.